This T cell receptor (beta chain) was retrieved from a study of CD8 T cells in Susac syndrome. With random hexamers, 0.5 to 1 ug RNA was reverse transcribed. MiXCR, run by TCRdb on the immunoSEQ multiplex PCR reads, gives a single entry per CDR3 protein. Among over 65,000 distinct CDR3 sequences, about 93% were seen once, and the ten largest hold approximately 0.52%. This CDR3 has 15 amino acids. V lost 4 bases and J lost 3, with 14 bases in between. Germline CDR1 is MNHNY and CDR2 is SVGAGI (reference sequence). This TCR derives from a human donor with Susac syndrome. The sample comprised CD4+ T cells from PBMCs. The gene calls are TRBV6-6 and TRBJ2-3; D possibly uses TRBD1 or TRBD2 (5 bases each). CDR3 protein: CASSSGSTITDTQYF. The CDR3 DNA follows: TGTGCCAGCAGTTCAGGGAGTACCATTACAGATACGCAGTATTTT.